This is a list of T cell receptor beta chains from one sample in a study of blood T cells in healthy people across ages. From the 5' RACE reads, TCRdb called clonotypes with MiXCR, one entry per CDR3 protein. The sample contains fewer than 1.5 million distinct CDR3 sequences, about 40% of which appear only once. Sequencing was done on a sample of blood. The receptors here all came from a woman under 30 in good health. Each CDR3 is given with its conserved first and last residue. D genes are given only for firm matches. The size entry is marked missing in some rows and otherwise reads once, few, many or a size class.

DNA: TGCAGCGTTAGGTCCCCCTCTGAAGCTTTCTTT
CDR3: CSVRSPSEAFF
D: NA
V: TRBV29-1
size: few
J: TRBJ1-1

DNA: TGCAGCGTCGCTGGGACTAGCGGCTCCTACGAGCAGTACTTC
CDR3: CSVAGTSGSYEQYF
D: TRBD2
V: TRBV29-1
size: many
J: TRBJ2-7

DNA: TGTGCCAGCAGTTTAGGAGGGGCAAAGTACGAGCAGTACTTC
CDR3: CASSLGGAKYEQYF
D: NA
V: TRBV28
size: NA
J: TRBJ2-7

DNA: TGCGCCAGCAGCCGTGGGACTAGCGGGGCTTCGTACCAAGAGACCCAGTACTTC
CDR3: CASSRGTSGASYQETQYF
D: TRBD2
V: TRBV5-1
size: few
J: TRBJ2-5

DNA: TGTGCCAGCAGTGAACAGGGCGGGACGTACAATGAGCAGTTCTTC
CDR3: CASSEQGGTYNEQFF
D: NA
V: TRBV2
size: NA
J: TRBJ2-1

DNA: TGTGCCAGCGCGGCTAGCGGCCTTTACAATGAGCAGTTCTTC
CDR3: CASAASGLYNEQFF
D: TRBD2
V: TRBV25-1
size: few
J: TRBJ2-1

DNA: TGTGCCAGCAGTTTTCGGGACAGTCAAGGGAATCAGCCCCAGCATTTT
CDR3: CASSFRDSQGNQPQHF
D: TRBD1
V: TRBV12-3/TRBV12-4
size: NA
J: TRBJ1-5

DNA: TGTGCCAGCAGCCTAAGGACTAGCGGCTCGGAGACCCAGTACTTC
CDR3: CASSLRTSGSETQYF
D: TRBD2
V: TRBV7-2
size: few
J: TRBJ2-5

DNA: TGTGCCAGCAGTCCTACCCACAACGCAGATACGCAGTATTTT
CDR3: CASSPTHNADTQYF
D: NA
V: TRBV6-5
size: many
J: TRBJ2-3

DNA: TGTGCCAGCAGCGCCTCCTCGGTCCAAGAGACCCAGTACTTC
CDR3: CASSASSVQETQYF
D: NA
V: TRBV9
size: NA
J: TRBJ2-5

DNA: TGCGCCAGCAGCCCAAGACTAGCGGGGGGGCAGAGCACAGATACGCAGTATTTT
CDR3: CASSPRLAGGQSTDTQYF
D: TRBD2
V: TRBV5-1
size: NA
J: TRBJ2-3

DNA: TGTGCCAGCAGTTATTACGGGGTCGCCAAAAACATTCAGTACTTC
CDR3: CASSYYGVAKNIQYF
D: NA
V: TRBV6-2/TRBV6-3
size: few
J: TRBJ2-4

DNA: TGTGCCAGCGGCCATCTAGCGACACTAGCCAAAAACATTCAGTACTTC
CDR3: CASGHLATLAKNIQYF
D: NA
V: TRBV11-2
size: NA
J: TRBJ2-4

DNA: TGTGCCAGCAGTTACTCACCGGCCGCCAGGGAGCAGTTCTTC
CDR3: CASSYSPAAREQFF
D: NA
V: TRBV6-5
size: NA
J: TRBJ2-1

DNA: TGCGCCAGCAGCTTGGAGCGCACTATGAACACTGAAGCTTTCTTT
CDR3: CASSLERTMNTEAFF
D: NA
V: TRBV5-1
size: few
J: TRBJ1-1

DNA: TGTGCCAGCAGTCCGCACCGGGACAGGGGTTGGACTGAAGCTTTCTTT
CDR3: CASSPHRDRGWTEAFF
D: TRBD1
V: TRBV6-5
size: NA
J: TRBJ1-1

DNA: TGTGCCAGCAGCTTAGCCAGCGGTGCGTCCTACAATGAGCAGTTCTTC
CDR3: CASSLASGASYNEQFF
D: NA
V: TRBV7-2
size: once
J: TRBJ2-1

DNA: TGTGCCAGCTGTGAGAACGGACTAGGGAATGAGCAGTTCTTC
CDR3: CASCENGLGNEQFF
D: NA
V: TRBV21-1
size: NA
J: TRBJ2-1

DNA: TGTGCCAGCAGCCCGACACATCAAGAGACCCAGTACTTC
CDR3: CASSPTHQETQYF
D: NA
V: TRBV5-5
size: NA
J: TRBJ2-5

DNA: TGTGCCAGCAAACAGGGTCAGGGGGGCCCCTACGAGCAGTACTTC
CDR3: CASKQGQGGPYEQYF
D: NA
V: TRBV2
size: few
J: TRBJ2-7

DNA: TGTGCCAGCAGCTCCTTCCTAGTAGTCACAGATACGCAGTATTTT
CDR3: CASSSFLVVTDTQYF
D: NA
V: TRBV7-9
size: NA
J: TRBJ2-3

DNA: TGCAGCGTTGGAACGGGGGGGGACACTGAAGCTTTCTTT
CDR3: CSVGTGGDTEAFF
D: NA
V: TRBV29-1
size: few
J: TRBJ1-1

DNA: TGTGCCAGCAGCCAGGTGGGACTAGCGGCAAGCTCTGGGGCCAACGTCCTGACTTTC
CDR3: CASSQVGLAASSGANVLTF
D: TRBD2
V: TRBV4-2
size: few
J: TRBJ2-6

DNA: TGTGCCAGCAGCGACAGCTACACTGAAGCTTTCTTT
CDR3: CASSDSYTEAFF
D: NA
V: TRBV25-1
size: few
J: TRBJ1-1

DNA: TGTGCCAGCAGCCTTAGACCGTACCAAGAGACCCAGTACTTC
CDR3: CASSLRPYQETQYF
D: NA
V: TRBV5-6
size: NA
J: TRBJ2-5

DNA: TGTGCCAGCAGCTTAGGAGGGACCAAAACGGGGGAGCAGTACTTC
CDR3: CASSLGGTKTGEQYF
D: NA
V: TRBV7-9
size: few
J: TRBJ2-7

DNA: TGCGCCAGCAGCTCGGATACAGGGGCTTCTGGAAACACCATATATTTT
CDR3: CASSSDTGASGNTIYF
D: TRBD1
V: TRBV5-1
size: NA
J: TRBJ1-3

DNA: TGCGCCAGCAGCCCCGGACAGGGCCAAGGTTACGAGCAGTACTTC
CDR3: CASSPGQGQGYEQYF
D: TRBD1
V: TRBV5-1
size: NA
J: TRBJ2-7

DNA: TGTGCCAGCAGCCGCGACATAGAGACCCAGTACTTC
CDR3: CASSRDIETQYF
D: NA
V: TRBV7-9
size: NA
J: TRBJ2-5

DNA: TGCGCCAGCAGTGAGTCGGGGACTAGCGGTGAAGAGACCCAGTACTTC
CDR3: CASSESGTSGEETQYF
D: TRBD2
V: TRBV10-2
size: NA
J: TRBJ2-5

DNA: TGTGCCAGCAGCTTAGAGCCGGCCCCCTCTGGGGCCAACGTCCTGACTTTC
CDR3: CASSLEPAPSGANVLTF
D: NA
V: TRBV7-9
size: few
J: TRBJ2-6

DNA: TGCAGTGCTGAGGGGACTAGCGGGGGTTACAATGAGCAGTACTTC
CDR3: CSAEGTSGGYNEQYF
D: TRBD2
V: TRBV20-1
size: NA
J: TRBJ2-7

DNA: TGTGCCAGCAGCTTAGCAAAGGCTAGCGGGAGTGTTGATACGCAGTATTTT
CDR3: CASSLAKASGSVDTQYF
D: TRBD2
V: TRBV7-2
size: NA
J: TRBJ2-3

DNA: TGTGCCAGCAGTAAGGCGGGCAGGGCCACCTACGAGCAGTACTTC
CDR3: CASSKAGRATYEQYF
D: NA
V: TRBV21-1
size: few
J: TRBJ2-7